The 19 T cell receptor beta chains given below trace back to one sample, sequenced in a study of T cells after yellow fever vaccination (dated by TCRdb to the late 2010s). To prepare the library, 5' RACE was applied. The sequencing machine was an Illumina HiSeq 2500. In-frame beta chains were kept once TCRdb had trimmed the public reads at Q25 with fastp and called clones with MiXCR. Entries that share a CDR3 protein sequence are merged under the most common genes and DNA. In all, the sample holds 510,000 or so distinct CDR3 sequences, and 15% to 20% of those were seen once. The ten largest clones capture around an eighth of the sample. This sample's treatment or condition label indicates: live attenuated yellow fever vaccine strain. Sequencing used PBMCs, obtained 15 days after the yellow fever booster vaccination. The origin of the receptors is a man in his thirties or forties who received the YFV17D yellow fever vaccine.

This clonotype was seen only a few times. The chain recombines TRBV5-4 with TRBJ2-1, with D tentatively TRBD1 or TRBD2 (5 bases each). The CDR3 consists of 15 residues. Per germline, CDR1 SGHNT and CDR2 YYREEE (reference sequence). The germline V and J ends were trimmed by 5 bases and 4 bases, with 16 bases remaining between them. CDR3 DNA: TGTGCCAGCAGTCCGGGGCTCAAATTTTACAATGAGCAGTTCTTC. As protein: CASSPGLKFYNEQFF.

This clonotype was seen more than once but under ten times. The rearrangement joins TRBV19 to TRBJ2-4; D possibly matches TRBD1 or TRBD2 (5 bases each). Deletions cut 5 bases from V and 0 bases from J, with 11 bases between. CDR3 length equals 15 residues. Germline V gene sequence: CDR1 LNHDA, CDR2 SQIVND (reference sequence). In nucleotides, the CDR3 is TGTGCCAGTAGTCCAGGGACCTTAGCCAAAAACATTCAGTACTTC. Translated, it gives CASSPGTLAKNIQYF. The whole variable domain, remainder taken from reference TRBV19 and TRBJ2-4, is DGGITQSPKYLFRKEGQNVTLSCEQNLNHDAMYWYRQDPGQGLRLIYYSQIVNDFQKGDIAEGYSVSREKKESFPLTVTSAQKNPTAFYLCASSPGTLAKNIQYFGAGTRLSVL.

This rearrangement joins TRBV27 to TRBJ1-2; 7 bases fit TRBD1. CDR3 length: 14 amino acids. Trimming at V came to 3 bases and at J to 7 bases, leaving 8 bases not matched to a gene. CDR1 is MNHEY, CDR2 SMNVEV, per germline (reference sequence). The CDR3 DNA reads TGTGCCAGCAGTTTCGCCTCCAGGGGGGTTGGCTACACCTTC. This gives the protein CASSFASRGVGYTF.

This clonotype has just a few counts. This chain uses TRBV6-5 with TRBJ2-5; D perhaps matches TRBD1 (6 bases). Germline assignment: CDR1 MNHEY and CDR2 SVGAGI. Trimming shortened V by 0 bases and J by 0 bases, and 14 bases separated the two germline ends. This CDR3 has 17 residues. The CDR3: CASSYSHQGKDQETQYF. The CDR3 DNA is TGTGCCAGCAGTTACTCTCACCAGGGGAAAGACCAAGAGACCCAGTACTTC.

This chain joins TRBV7-2 and TRBJ2-7; 14 bases fit TRBD2. The germline CDR1 and CDR2 sequences are SGHTA and FQGNSA. Trimming removed 6 bases from V and 4 bases from J; junction bases left unmatched: 11. The CDR3 has 17 residues. In DNA, the CDR3 is TGTGCCAGCAGTCAAATTGGACTAGCGGGAGGAGGTTACGAGCAGTACTTC. This sequence encodes CASSQIGLAGGGYEQYF.

This clonotype was counted a few times. The gene calls are TRBV11-2 and TRBJ2-1, with D possibly matching TRBD1 (6 bases). Germline V CDR1 and CDR2: SGHAT, FQNNGV. V lost 4 bases, J lost 7 bases, and 11 bases lay in between. The CDR3 totals 13 residues. In DNA form, the CDR3 reads TGTGCCAGCAGCTCCCCCCAGGGGAATGAGCAGTTCTTC. It translates to CASSSPQGNEQFF. The full variable domain, with the rest looked up from reference TRBV11-2 and TRBJ2-1, is EAGVAQSPRYKIIEKRQSVAFWCNPISGHATLYWYQQILGQGPKLLIQFQNNGVVDDSQLPKDRFSAERLKGVDSTLKIQPAKLEDSAVYLCASSSPQGNEQFFGPGTRLTVL.

This clonotype was seen more than once but under ten times. The chain has TRBV7-9 and TRBJ2-1; tentatively, D is TRBD1 (6 bases). The V gene lost 5 bases and the J gene lost 6 bases, with 14 bases spanning the gap. The CDR3 runs to 14 residues. Germline V gives CDR1 SEHNR, CDR2 FQNEAQ (reference sequence). The CDR3 here is CASSLQGNINEQFF. CDR3 nucleotides: TGTGCCAGCAGCCTCCAGGGGAATATCAATGAGCAGTTCTTC.

This chain uses TRBV5-6 with TRBJ2-1; 7 nucleotides line up with TRBD2. This CDR3 spans 17 amino acids. Unmatched junction bases numbered 17, after V lost 0 bases and J lost 11 bases. Germline V lookup: CDR1 SGHDT, CDR2 YYEEEE. CDR3 in amino acids: CASSLGVGLSLATKQFF. The CDR3 nucleotides are TGTGCCAGCAGCTTGGGAGTGGGACTAAGTCTGGCTACAAAGCAGTTCTTC.

The chain recombines TRBV29-1 with TRBJ2-6, with D hard to call. The length of the CDR3 is 14 residues. Germline V gene data show CDR1 as SQVTM and CDR2 as ANQGSEA. V gave up 3 bases and J gave up 1 base, with 7 bases separating them. The CDR3 region is CSVEADSGANVLTF. The CDR3 DNA is TGCAGCGTTGAGGCAGATTCTGGGGCCAACGTCCTGACTTTC.

The chain has TRBV7-9 and TRBJ2-1, with D maybe TRBD2 (5 bases). Germline V gene sequence: CDR1 SEHNR, CDR2 FQNEAQ (reference sequence). V was pared by 6 bases and J by 16 bases, with 22 bases between. The CDR3 sequence is 13 residues long. CDR3 sequence (DNA): TGTGCCAGCAGTCCGCAAGAGGGTCCTCTCCACTTCTTC. As protein: CASSPQEGPLHFF.

This clonotype was counted a few times. The chain employs TRBV6-2 or TRBV6-3 and TRBJ2-6; D may be TRBD1 (6 bases). Trimming cost V 3 bases and J 1 base, with 16 bases left between them. This CDR3 has 18 residues. Germline values: CDR1 MNHEY, CDR2 SVGEGT. The CDR3 here is CASSYSLGAASGANVLTF. The CDR3 region has the DNA TGTGCCAGCAGTTATTCCCTGGGGGCAGCTTCTGGGGCCAACGTCCTGACTTTC.

This sequence joins TRBV14 and TRBJ2-1; 9 bases are shared with TRBD1. The ends lost 3 bases at V and 7 bases at J; junction bases unmatched: 7. This CDR3 has 15 amino acids. From germline, CDR1 is SGHDN and CDR2 FVKESK. The CDR3 sequence: CASSQGDRAVNEQFF. CDR3 DNA: TGTGCCAGCAGCCAGGGGGACAGGGCGGTAAATGAGCAGTTCTTC.

This clonotype turned up a few times. This chain uses TRBV4-2 with TRBJ2-7, with D tentatively TRBD2 (6 bases). The CDR3 length is 16 residues. V was clipped by 0 bases and J by 5 bases, with 17 bases between them. CDR1 and CDR2 from the germline V gene are LGHNA and YNFKEQ. The CDR3 nucleotides read TGTGCCAGCAGCCAAGATTACATCGGGAGTCTCGACGAGCAGTACTTC. This codes for CASSQDYIGSLDEQYF.

This clonotype has more than one count but fewer than ten. This chain uses TRBV29-1 with TRBJ2-5; D uncertain. Germline V gene lookup returns CDR1 SQVTM and CDR2 ANQGSEA. The V gene lost 4 bases and the J gene lost 5 bases, with 8 bases spanning the gap. The CDR3 covers 11 residues. As DNA, the CDR3 is TGCAGCGTTGGACCGCGGGAGACCCAGTACTTC. Translation gives CSVGPRETQYF. The full variable domain, completed using reference TRBV29-1 and TRBJ2-5, is SAVISQKPSRDICQRGTSLTIQCQVDSQVTMMFWYRQQPGQSLTLIATANQGSEATYESGFVIDKFPISRPNLTFSTLTVSNMSPEDSSIYLCSVGPRETQYFGPGTRLLVL.

This clonotype was observed at least ten times. This rearrangement joins TRBV7-2 to TRBJ2-7; D gene ambiguous. The CDR3 is 14 residues long. Trimming left V 3 bases short and J 0 bases short, with 9 bases between. Germline V gives CDR1 SGHTA, CDR2 FQGNSA. The CDR3 protein is CASSLDRYSYEQYF. CDR3 sequence (DNA): TGTGCCAGCAGCTTGGACCGTTACTCCTACGAGCAGTACTTC.

The gene calls are TRBV29-1 and TRBJ2-7, with TRBD1 matching over 7 bases. Per the germline V gene, CDR1 is SQVTM and CDR2 is ANQGSEA. The J segment lost 2 bases and the V segment lost 4 bases, leaving 5 bases of the junction unmatched. The CDR3 covers 13 residues. CDR3 sequence: CSVVLGGTYEQYF. CDR3 in DNA: TGCAGCGTTGTGCTAGGGGGCACCTACGAGCAGTACTTC.

This clonotype has ten or more counts. The CDR3 coding sequence is TGTGCCAGCAGTTTCACCCCCCCTCGGCAGGCGGTACGTGTTTACGAGCAGTACTTC. Amino acids: CASSFTPPRQAVRVYEQYF. V is TRBV12-3 or TRBV12-4 and J is TRBJ2-7; D unclear. Trimming pared 3 bases from V and 4 bases from J, leaving 28 bases between. The length of the CDR3 is 19 residues.

There are a few counts of this clonotype. This rearrangement joins TRBV9 to TRBJ2-4; tentative D call: TRBD1 (8 bases). Germline V CDR1 and CDR2: SGDLS, YYNGEE. The CDR3 spans 15 residues. Between the trimmed V and J ends, which lost 3 bases and 8 bases, there was a span of 18 bases. CDR3 protein: CASSATGGGNDIQYF. The DNA for the CDR3 is TGTGCCAGCAGCGCCACAGGGGGGGGGAATGACATTCAGTACTTC.

In this sample, this clonotype turned up a few times. The chain joins TRBV11-1 to TRBJ2-3; possible D gene TRBD2, 7 bases. The ends were cut back, 5 bases at V and 7 bases at J, with 31 bases in the middle. Germline V gene data show CDR1 as SGHAT and CDR2 as FQDESV (reference sequence). CDR3 length: 19 residues. The CDR3 region has the DNA TGTGCCAGCAGCGCCACTAGCGTCTCTAGAAGGGGGGGACTCAATACGCAGTATTTT. Translated, it gives CASSATSVSRRGGLNTQYF.